This is a list of T cell receptor beta chains from one sample in a study of blood T cell repertoires in COVID-19. Produced via immunoSEQ multiplex PCR; TCRdb's table is partial and in-frame only. The sample consists of a few hundred thousand clones, around nine tenths of them appearing once. The sequenced sample was peripheral blood. The receptors derive from a man younger than 40 with active or convalescent COVID-19. The CDR3 runs from the conserved cysteine through the conserved F or W. Each record gives: CDR3 DNA, CDR3 protein, V gene, J gene, D gene, clone size. D genes are given only for firm matches. Size tells how often a clone was seen (once, few, many) or the class of an expanded clone, and some rows leave it out.

CDR3 DNA: TGTGCCAGCATTAGGACAGGGGGTTTGGATACGCAGTATTTT
CDR3 protein: CASIRTGGLDTQYF
V gene: TRBV28
J gene: TRBJ2-3
D gene: TRBD1
clone size: .

CDR3 DNA: TGTGCCAGCAGCTTGAATCGTCAGGGGCAGGCCGGGGAGCTGTTTTTT
CDR3 protein: CASSLNRQGQAGELFF
V gene: TRBV5-4
J gene: TRBJ2-2
D gene: .
clone size: .

CDR3 DNA: TGCGCCAGCAGCTTCGGGACAAAGCAAAACACTGAAGCTTTCTTT
CDR3 protein: CASSFGTKQNTEAFF
V gene: TRBV5-1
J gene: TRBJ1-1
D gene: .
clone size: .

CDR3 DNA: TGTGCCAGCAGCCCCACAGGATTCTATGGCTACACCTTC
CDR3 protein: CASSPTGFYGYTF
V gene: TRBV12-3/TRBV12-4
J gene: TRBJ1-2
D gene: .
clone size: .

CDR3 DNA: TGTGCCAGCAGCGCCGTACAGAGTCTCATGAACACTGAAGCTTTCTTT
CDR3 protein: CASSAVQSLMNTEAFF
V gene: TRBV9
J gene: TRBJ1-1
D gene: .
clone size: .

CDR3 DNA: TGTGCCAGCAGCCAAGCGTCAGGCCGCGCCGCGGGCTATGGCTACACCTTC
CDR3 protein: CASSQASGRAAGYGYTF
V gene: TRBV14
J gene: TRBJ1-2
D gene: .
clone size: .

CDR3 DNA: TGTGCCACCAGCAGGACAGCCACCGGGGAGCTGTTTTTT
CDR3 protein: CATSRTATGELFF
V gene: TRBV15
J gene: TRBJ2-2
D gene: .
clone size: .

CDR3 DNA: TGTGCCAGCAGTTTTTCCGTTACTGAAGCTTTCTTT
CDR3 protein: CASSFSVTEAFF
V gene: TRBV12-3/TRBV12-4
J gene: TRBJ1-1
D gene: .
clone size: once

CDR3 DNA: TGTGCCAGCAGTCCGGGACTAGCGAGCAATGAGCAGTTCTTC
CDR3 protein: CASSPGLASNEQFF
V gene: TRBV6-6
J gene: TRBJ2-1
D gene: TRBD2
clone size: .

CDR3 DNA: TGCGCCAGCAGCCAAGATCGGGGATTCCGCGAGCAGTTCTTC
CDR3 protein: CASSQDRGFREQFF
V gene: TRBV4-1
J gene: TRBJ2-1
D gene: .
clone size: .

CDR3 DNA: TGTGCCAGCAGCTTAGACCGTGGGCGGGGGAATCAGCCCCAGCATTTT
CDR3 protein: CASSLDRGRGNQPQHF
V gene: TRBV7-9
J gene: TRBJ1-5
D gene: .
clone size: .

CDR3 DNA: TGTGCCAGTAGTATGGAGGCAGCTTCTGGAAAACTGTTTTTT
CDR3 protein: CASSMEAASGKLFF
V gene: TRBV19
J gene: TRBJ1-4
D gene: .
clone size: .

CDR3 DNA: TGTGCCATCAGTGAGTGGACTAGCGGGGGGACCTACGATCCTTATACGCAGTATTTT
CDR3 protein: CAISEWTSGGTYDPYTQYF
V gene: TRBV10-3
J gene: TRBJ2-3
D gene: TRBD2
clone size: .

CDR3 DNA: TGTGCCAGTGAACCGGGACAGGGGGCAGAAGATGGCTACACCTTC
CDR3 protein: CASEPGQGAEDGYTF
V gene: TRBV19
J gene: TRBJ1-2
D gene: TRBD1
clone size: .

CDR3 DNA: TGTGCCAGCAGTTACGGAGCAGGGTCCTACGAGCAGTACTTC
CDR3 protein: CASSYGAGSYEQYF
V gene: TRBV13
J gene: TRBJ2-7
D gene: .
clone size: .

CDR3 DNA: TGTGCCAGCAGCGCGCCACGAGACATTACCTCTGGAAACACCATATATTTT
CDR3 protein: CASSAPRDITSGNTIYF
V gene: TRBV9
J gene: TRBJ1-3
D gene: .
clone size: .

CDR3 DNA: TGTGCCAGCAGAGAAAGGGGTACCTATGGCTACACCTTC
CDR3 protein: CASRERGTYGYTF
V gene: TRBV7-9
J gene: TRBJ1-2
D gene: .
clone size: .

CDR3 DNA: TGTGCCAGCAGTGTCCAGCAGGGCCAAGAGACCCAGTACTTC
CDR3 protein: CASSVQQGQETQYF
V gene: TRBV2
J gene: TRBJ2-5
D gene: .
clone size: .

CDR3 DNA: TGTGCCAGCAGCTTATTGGGGAGGGGAGGTGAAAAACTGTTTTTT
CDR3 protein: CASSLLGRGGEKLFF
V gene: TRBV7-2
J gene: TRBJ1-4
D gene: .
clone size: .

CDR3 DNA: TGCGCCAGCAGTGAGTCATTGGCGGCTAATGAAAAACTGTTTTTT
CDR3 protein: CASSESLAANEKLFF
V gene: TRBV10-1
J gene: TRBJ1-4
D gene: .
clone size: few

CDR3 DNA: TGCGCCAGCAGCTTCTCCCGGGGCAGGGGGGAAGGCTACACCTTC
CDR3 protein: CASSFSRGRGEGYTF
V gene: TRBV5-1
J gene: TRBJ1-2
D gene: TRBD1
clone size: .

CDR3 DNA: TGTGCCAGCTCACCACCGGGAGGGTCACAGTACTTC
CDR3 protein: CASSPPGGSQYF
V gene: TRBV18
J gene: TRBJ2-7
D gene: TRBD2
clone size: once

CDR3 DNA: TGTGCCAGCAGGGCGGACAGCTCCTATAATTCACCCCTCCACTTT
CDR3 protein: CASRADSSYNSPLHF
V gene: TRBV6-5
J gene: TRBJ1-6
D gene: .
clone size: .

CDR3 DNA: TGTGCCAGCCGGGATCGCTCTGGAAACACCATATATTTT
CDR3 protein: CASRDRSGNTIYF
V gene: TRBV28
J gene: TRBJ1-3
D gene: .
clone size: .

CDR3 DNA: TGCGCCAGCAGCAGGGGACTAGCGGGGGGCAGGACAGATACGCAGTATTTT
CDR3 protein: CASSRGLAGGRTDTQYF
V gene: TRBV5-1
J gene: TRBJ2-3
D gene: TRBD2
clone size: .

CDR3 DNA: TGTGCCAGCAGCGTCACGGGGGGCGGTAGAGAACGGCAGTTCTTC
CDR3 protein: CASSVTGGGRERQFF
V gene: TRBV9
J gene: TRBJ2-1
D gene: .
clone size: few

CDR3 DNA: TGTGCCAGTAAAACGGCCCAAAGGGGCACCGGGGAGCTGTTTTTT
CDR3 protein: CASKTAQRGTGELFF
V gene: TRBV19
J gene: TRBJ2-2
D gene: .
clone size: .

CDR3 DNA: TGCGCCAGCAGCCTACCTAGAATCGGCAATGAGCAGTTCTTC
CDR3 protein: CASSLPRIGNEQFF
V gene: TRBV5-1
J gene: TRBJ2-1
D gene: .
clone size: .

CDR3 DNA: TGTGCCAGCATCCCCGGGACAGGAACCTACGAGCAGTACTTC
CDR3 protein: CASIPGTGTYEQYF
V gene: TRBV6-5
J gene: TRBJ2-7
D gene: TRBD1
clone size: .

CDR3 DNA: TGTGCCAGCAGATTCCGCAGGGGTGGCTACACCTTC
CDR3 protein: CASRFRRGGYTF
V gene: TRBV6-5
J gene: TRBJ1-2
D gene: .
clone size: .

CDR3 DNA: TGCAGTGCCAAAGGACAGCCCAAAGCTTTCTTT
CDR3 protein: CSAKGQPKAFF
V gene: TRBV20-1
J gene: TRBJ1-1
D gene: .
clone size: few

CDR3 DNA: TGTGCCAGCAGTGAAACTTTGAGCGAAAAACTGTTTTTT
CDR3 protein: CASSETLSEKLFF
V gene: TRBV6-1
J gene: TRBJ1-4
D gene: .
clone size: .

CDR3 DNA: TGTGCCAGCAGTTTATGGGGGACAGCCCACGATCAGCCCCAGCATTTT
CDR3 protein: CASSLWGTAHDQPQHF
V gene: TRBV27
J gene: TRBJ1-5
D gene: TRBD1
clone size: .

CDR3 DNA: TGCAGTGCTAGTATCCCTAGCGGGGGGGCTCCGATCTTC
CDR3 protein: CSASIPSGGAPIF
V gene: TRBV20-1
J gene: TRBJ2-1
D gene: TRBD2
clone size: few

CDR3 DNA: TGCGCCAGCAGCTCGGACGGACAGACGAACACCTACGAGCAGTACTTC
CDR3 protein: CASSSDGQTNTYEQYF
V gene: TRBV5-1
J gene: TRBJ2-7
D gene: .
clone size: once

CDR3 DNA: TGTGCCAGCAGCCTTCCGTATCACCCGGGCGGGGGCATAGAAGACCCCTACGAGCAGTACTTC
CDR3 protein: CASSLPYHPGGGIEDPYEQYF
V gene: TRBV7-8
J gene: TRBJ2-7
D gene: .
clone size: .